This T cell receptor beta chain was sequenced for a study of cytomegalovirus exposure and HLA in healthy donors. Findings of the study overall: Specific recognition of CMV antigens was confirmed in vitro for a few chains (all CMV-associated).

The CDR3 length is 16 residues. Germline values: CDR1 SGHRS, CDR2 YFSETQ. V lost 7 bases, J lost 2 bases, and 10 bases stayed unmatched. A word on this clone: Its target is unknown.

TCRdb's table, derived via immunoSEQ multiplex PCR, lists solely in-frame clones and lacks some. Of over 200,000 clones listed, around 78% are singletons. This TCR derives from a woman aged 18-29 years in good health and CMV-seronegative. The chain links TRBV5-1 to TRBJ2-3, with 10 bases identical to TRBD2. The sequenced material came from PBMCs. Written as DNA, the CDR3 is TGCGCCAGCGGACAAGTAGCGGGGGGCCACACAGATACGCAGTATTTT. Encoded protein: CASGQVAGGHTDTQYF.